These T cell receptor beta chains were read from a single sample in a study of T cells expressing NK-cell markers. Each CDR3 protein gets one entry in TCRdb, which reprocessed the 5' RACE reads and gives no DNA. The table gives over 350,000 distinct CDR3 sequences; the top ten clones make up approximately 12% of it. Material for sequencing was blood T cells: a sorted CD56 or NKG2C T cell subset, CD4+ or CD8+ T cells, or bulk PBMC T cells (not recorded which). All receptors derive from a woman between 50 and 59 years old in good health. Each CDR3 is given with its conserved first and last residue. The order of the fields is V gene, J gene, CDR3 protein.

>TRBV12-3/TRBV12-4|TRBJ1-4
CASSFSGGKLFF
>TRBV29-1|TRBJ1-2
CSASGGNGYTF
>TRBV11-2|TRBJ1-2
CASRQDRGHGYTF
>TRBV5-5|TRBJ1-2
CASSSYPKGKLNYGYTF
>TRBV2|TRBJ2-6
CASRTGGTGANVLTF
>TRBV12-3/TRBV12-4|TRBJ2-3
CASSPGRDGDTQYF
>TRBV7-2|TRBJ2-1
CASSLGGSPNEQFF
>TRBV29-1|TRBJ2-1
CSVPGWLAGLNEQFF
>TRBV7-9|TRBJ1-6
CASSLGPADNSPLHF
>TRBV6-1|TRBJ1-5
CASSDGETEPQHF
>TRBV5-6|TRBJ2-5
CASSSTQLNQETQYF
>TRBV5-1|TRBJ2-1
CASSGKGGDYNEQFF
>TRBV7-2|TRBJ1-2
CASSFPGVNYGYTF
>TRBV10-3|TRBJ2-2
CAISGDRGDTGELFF
>TRBV6-2/TRBV6-3|TRBJ2-5
CASSYKQGQKTETQYF
>TRBV5-1|TRBJ2-3
CASSGGGGGPADTQYF
>TRBV24-1|TRBJ1-1
CATSRQGTGEAFF
>TRBV6-2/TRBV6-3|TRBJ2-5
CASSIAGTGVSETQYF
>TRBV20-1|TRBJ1-1
CSARSPGGGDTEAFF
>TRBV6-1|TRBJ2-1
CASSPLAGRSYNEQFF
>TRBV19|TRBJ1-1
CATRLTGRNTEAFF
>TRBV2|TRBJ2-6
CASSSSRPGANVLTF
>TRBV29-1|TRBJ2-3
CSAVRLAGTDTQYF
>TRBV7-9|TRBJ1-2
CASSPGTINYGYTF